The 4 T cell receptor beta chains given below trace back to one sample, sequenced in a study of OX40 agonist ivuxolimab in advanced cancers. The table came from immunoSEQ multiplex PCR; TCRdb's copy has only in-frame clones and leaves some out. The repertoire holds 90,000 to 95,000 clones, with 70% to 90% as singletons. Sequenced material: CD4+ or CD8+ T cells sorted from blood, taken in a trial of the OX40 agonist ivuxolimab. Receptors were obtained from an adult with an advanced solid tumor such as melanoma, head and neck, liver or kidney cancer.

In its sample, this clone was seen a few times. The rearrangement joins TRBV7-2 to TRBJ2-1; TRBD2 agrees at 9 bases. CDR1 SGHTA and CDR2 FQGNSA come from the germline V gene. V was clipped by 0 bases and J by 5 bases; unmatched bases: 5. This CDR3 spans 16 amino acids. The CDR3 protein is CASSLASPSGDNEQFF. The CDR3 DNA sequence: TGTGCCAGCAGCTTAGCGAGTCCTAGCGGGGACAATGAGCAGTTCTTC.

CDR3 coding DNA: TGTGCCAGCAGCCAAGTCAAACTAGCGGGAGGTTTGACGAGCTCCTACGAGCAGTACTTC. Translated: CASSQVKLAGGLTSSYEQYF. The V and J genes are TRBV4-2 and TRBJ2-7, with 12 nucleotides matching TRBD2. The CDR3 is made up of 20 amino acids. With 1 base clipped from V and 0 bases from J, the junction kept 13 bases outside the gene matches. In germline, CDR1 is LGHNA, CDR2 YNFKEQ.

This chain uses TRBV28 with TRBJ2-7; a weak D match, TRBD2 (6 bases). V was clipped by 3 bases and J by 6 bases, with 9 bases between them. The CDR3 loop spans 12 amino acids. The germline CDR1 and CDR2 sequences are MDHEN and SYDVKM. CDR3: CASSLYSGEQYF. The CDR3 DNA follows: TGTGCCAGCAGTTTGTATAGCGGCGAGCAGTACTTC.

This rearrangement joins TRBV30 to TRBJ1-2; D call uncertain. The CDR3 runs 13 residues. V lost 0 bases to trimming and J lost 4 bases, with 9 bases between them. The germline V gene encodes CDR1 GTSNPN and CDR2 SVGIG (reference sequence). CDR3 DNA: TGTGCCTGGAGTGTACCCGACCGCTATGGCTACACCTTC. This codes for CAWSVPDRYGYTF.